These 23 T cell receptor beta chains originate from one sample sequenced in a study of high-grade serous ovarian cancer treatment subgroups. The method was immunoSEQ multiplex PCR; TCRdb's version includes in-frame clones alone and lacks a portion of them. The sample shows about 2,500 clones, around 72% of them seen only once. Tumor tissue was taken before any definitive surgery or chemotherapy was given. Sequenced input: tumor tissue. The receptor set was obtained from a human donor with high-grade serous ovarian cancer.

By frequency in the sample, this clone is large. The chain joins TRBV5-4 to TRBJ2-7; TRBD1 or TRBD2 may be the D gene (6 bases each). Trimming took off 3 bases at V and 3 bases at J, with 16 bases between the two ends. Germline V gives CDR1 SGHNT, CDR2 YYREEE (reference sequence). CDR3 length: 15 amino acids. The CDR3, as DNA: TGTGCCAGCAGCTGGGGCGGCAGGGGAGGCTACGAGCAGTACTTC. This translates into CASSWGGRGGYEQYF.

The chain links TRBV4-3 to TRBJ2-6, with TRBD1 as a possible D gene (6 bases). The CDR3 loop spans 16 amino acids. V was clipped by 4 bases and J by 0 bases, with 10 bases between them. Germline lookup yields CDR1 LGHNA and CDR2 YSLEER. CDR3 amino acids: CASSREQGSGANVLTF. The CDR3 nucleotides read TGCGCCAGCAGCCGGGAACAGGGCTCTGGGGCCAACGTCCTGACTTTC.

The chain has TRBV29-1 and TRBJ2-3, with a tentative D call TRBD1 (10 bases). The germline V and J ends were trimmed by 2 bases and 2 bases, with 32 bases remaining between them. CDR1 and CDR2 from the germline V gene are SQVTM and ANQGSEA. This CDR3 region has 21 residues. The DNA of the CDR3 is TGCAGCGTTGAATGGCAAGGGACAGGGGACTCCAGCGGGGGGATCACAGATACGCAGTATTTT. Translating gives CSVEWQGTGDSSGGITDTQYF.

J is TRBJ1-6 and V is TRBV2; 8 nucleotides align to TRBD1. There are 13 residues in the CDR3. Unmatched junction bases numbered 5, after V lost 6 bases and J lost 10 bases. In germline, CDR1 is SNHLY, CDR2 FYNNEI. The DNA for the CDR3 is TGTGCCAGCAGAGAGGCAGGGGGCTCACCCCTCCACTTT. Residues: CASREAGGSPLHF.

This clone qualifies as large. This chain uses TRBV5-4 with TRBJ1-1; a possible D gene is TRBD1 (6 bases). V was pared by 2 bases and J by 6 bases, with 14 bases between. This CDR3 is 14 amino acids long. Germline CDR1 and CDR2: SGHNT and YYREEE (reference sequence). CDR3 DNA sequence: TGTGCCAGCAGCTTTGGGACACCGACCTCTGAAGCTTTCTTT. Its protein product is CASSFGTPTSEAFF.

The chain combines TRBV7-9 with TRBJ1-2; D unresolved. This CDR3 spans 16 amino acids. V was pared by 5 bases and J by 0 bases, with 16 bases between. Germline V lookup: CDR1 SEHNR, CDR2 FQNEAQ (reference sequence). The DNA for the CDR3 is TGTGCCAGCAGCCCTTACAGCGGCCCAGCTAACTATGGCTACACCTTC. Encoded protein: CASSPYSGPANYGYTF. Full variable domain (outside the CDR3, taken from reference TRBV7-9 and TRBJ1-2): DTGVSQNPRHKITKRGQNVTFRCDPISEHNRLYWYRQTLGQGPEFLTYFQNEAQLEKSRLLSDRFSAERPKGSFSTLEIQRTEQGDSAMYLCASSPYSGPANYGYTFGSGTRLTVV.

This clone was counted between two and nine times. The V call is TRBV9, the J call TRBJ1-1; no clear D. Germline CDR1 and CDR2: SGDLS and YYNGEE. The CDR3 runs 15 residues. Trimming stripped 0 bases from V and 0 bases from J, with 9 bases between. The CDR3 region is CASSVGPFMNTEAFF. In DNA form, the CDR3 reads TGTGCCAGCAGCGTAGGCCCCTTTATGAACACTGAAGCTTTCTTT.

The J gene is TRBJ2-1, the V gene TRBV11-2; 13 bases align to TRBD2. The CDR3 spans 17 residues. CDR1 and CDR2 from the germline V gene are SGHAT and FQNNGV. Trimming at V came to 1 base and at J to 2 bases, leaving 2 bases not matched to a gene. CDR3 amino acids: CASSLGTSGGPYNEQFF. The CDR3 DNA reads as TGTGCCAGCAGCTTAGGGACTAGCGGGGGCCCCTACAATGAGCAGTTCTTC.

The chain recombines TRBV6-5 with TRBJ1-4; D uncertain. Trimming left V 0 bases short and J 5 bases short, with 13 bases between. The CDR3 is 16 amino acids. Germline V gene data show CDR1 as MNHEY and CDR2 as SVGAGI. The chain's CDR3 is CASSYSHRVINEKLFF. The CDR3 region has the DNA TGTGCCAGCAGTTACTCACACCGGGTCATAAATGAAAAACTGTTTTTT.

A single count supports this clone. Written as DNA, the CDR3 is TGTGCCAGCGGACTGCGGAGAGGGATCCCCACAGATACGCAGTATTTT. Translated: CASGLRRGIPTDTQYF. The rearrangement links TRBV27 to TRBJ2-3, with D perhaps matching TRBD2 (5 bases). The CDR3 extends over 16 amino acids. V was pared by 8 bases and J by 2 bases, with 20 bases between. Germline V gene lookup returns CDR1 MNHEY and CDR2 SMNVEV (reference sequence).

This clone was seen a single time. This sequence joins TRBV5-1 and TRBJ2-1; 14 nucleotides line up with TRBD2. J gave up 8 bases and V 2 bases, and 9 bases lay outside the gene matches. CDR3 size: 17 residues. Germline values: CDR1 SGHRS, CDR2 YFSETQ. In DNA form, the CDR3 reads TGCGCCAGCAGCTTCGGACTAGCGGGGGGCCCATGGGATGAGCAGTTCTTC. Amino acid sequence: CASSFGLAGGPWDEQFF.

The chain couples TRBV28 to TRBJ1-2, with D perhaps matching TRBD1 (6 bases). CDR1 and CDR2 (germline): MDHEN, SYDVKM. The CDR3 has 15 amino acids. V was pared by 9 bases and J by 0 bases, with 17 bases between. CDR3 nucleotides: TGTGCCAGTTGTATGGGGGGCAGCACTAACTATGGCTACACCTTC. It is translated as CASCMGGSTNYGYTF.

This clone has more than one count but fewer than ten. The chain couples TRBV7-9 to TRBJ1-2; 7 bases are shared with TRBD1. CDR1 is SEHNR, CDR2 FQNEAQ, per germline (reference sequence). This CDR3 has 14 amino acids. The V segment lost 5 bases and the J segment 6 bases; nucleotides outside the gene matches: 9. The CDR3 DNA is TGTGCCAGCAGCGAACGACAGGGTTTGGATGGCTACACCTTC. Amino acid sequence: CASSERQGLDGYTF.

The chain recombines TRBV5-6 with TRBJ2-5, with D perhaps TRBD2 (6 bases). CDR3 length: 15 amino acids. CDR1 and CDR2 (germline): SGHDT, YYEEEE. The V end was cut by 4 bases, the J end by 5 bases, with 18 bases between. CDR3 amino acids: CASSPGLLRGETQYF. CDR3 nucleotides: TGTGCCAGCAGCCCGGGACTCCTACGGGGGGAGACCCAGTACTTC. The full variable domain, in which reference TRBV5-6 and TRBJ2-5 provide the parts outside the CDR3, is DAGVTQSPTHLIKTRGQQVTLRCSPKSGHDTVSWYQQALGQGPQFIFQYYEEEERQRGNFPDRFSGHQFPNYSSELNVNALLLGDSALYLCASSPGLLRGETQYFGPGTRLLVL.

The chain links TRBV4-1 to TRBJ2-7; perhaps TRBD2 as D (5 bases). The CDR3 covers 15 residues. The germline V gene has CDR1 MGHRA and CDR2 YSYEKL. V lost 0 bases to trimming and J lost 4 bases, with 13 bases between them. CDR3 protein: CASSQESGRNYEQYF. The CDR3 bases are TGCGCCAGCAGCCAAGAAAGCGGCAGGAATTACGAGCAGTACTTC.

The chain links TRBV4-3 to TRBJ2-2; tentatively, D is TRBD2 (5 bases). V lost 1 base and J lost 1, with 7 bases in between. Germline CDR1 and CDR2: LGHNA and YSLEER. There are 15 residues in the CDR3. The CDR3 DNA reads TGCGCCAGCAGCCAAGGCGCGGGGAACACCGGGGAGCTGTTTTTT. Residues: CASSQGAGNTGELFF.

This clone has only a few counts. Here the CDR3 reads CASSQMNTEAFF. The CDR3 DNA is TGCGCCAGCAGTCAGATGAACACTGAAGCTTTCTTT. The chain carries TRBV10-2 and TRBJ1-1, with no clear D. The CDR3 spans 12 residues. CDR1 and CDR2 (germline): WSHSY, SAAADI. V dropped 5 bases and J dropped 0 bases, with 4 bases sitting between them.

V gene TRBV5-1 combines with J gene TRBJ2-5, with D possibly matching TRBD2 (6 bases). Trimming stripped 1 base from V and 3 bases from J, with 16 bases between. This CDR3 region has 16 residues. Germline V lookup: CDR1 SGHRS, CDR2 YFSETQ. CDR3 protein: CASSLNVGGVEETQYF. For the CDR3, the DNA is TGCGCCAGCAGCTTGAACGTCGGAGGGGTGGAAGAGACCCAGTACTTC. Together with reference TRBV5-1 and TRBJ2-5, the CDR3 gives the full variable domain: KAGVTQTPRYLIKTRGQQVTLSCSPISGHRSVSWYQQTPGQGLQFLFEYFSETQRNKGNFPGRFSGRQFSNSRSEMNVSTLELGDSALYLCASSLNVGGVEETQYFGPGTRLLVL.

The chain joins TRBV6-1 to TRBJ1-4; D ambiguous. The CDR3 loop spans 15 amino acids. V shed 4 bases and J shed 0 bases, with 9 bases lying between them. CDR1 and CDR2 (germline): MNHNS, SASEGT. CDR3 in amino acids: CASSGRGTTNEKLFF. The CDR3 DNA reads TGTGCCAGCAGTGGACGGGGAACAACTAATGAAAAACTGTTTTTT.

The sample holds a few counts of this clone. V gene TRBV7-6 combines with J gene TRBJ2-7; D possibly corresponds to TRBD1 (5 bases). The CDR3 contains 13 residues. Germline CDR1 is SGHVS and CDR2 is FNYEAQ. V shed 6 bases and J shed 0 bases, with 9 bases lying between them. CDR3 bases: TGTGCCAGCAGTCGGACACGCTCCTACGAGCAGTACTTC. Its protein is CASSRTRSYEQYF.

The rearrangement links TRBV19 to TRBJ1-2; unclear D gene. Between the trimmed V and J ends, which lost 7 bases and 3 bases, there was a span of 15 bases. The CDR3 contains 14 residues. The germline V gene has CDR1 LNHDA and CDR2 SQIVND (reference sequence). The DNA of the CDR3 is TGTGCCAGTAATACATACGACGAGCACTATGGCTACACCTTC. It encodes CASNTYDEHYGYTF. The whole variable domain, filled in from reference TRBV19 and TRBJ1-2, reads DGGITQSPKYLFRKEGQNVTLSCEQNLNHDAMYWYRQDPGQGLRLIYYSQIVNDFQKGDIAEGYSVSREKKESFPLTVTSAQKNPTAFYLCASNTYDEHYGYTFGSGTRLTVV.

V gene TRBV2 combines with J gene TRBJ1-5; 7 bases map to TRBD1. The CDR3 is made up of 14 amino acids. The trim removed 6 bases at V and 2 bases at J, leaving 4 bases unmatched. Germline CDR1 reads SNHLY; CDR2 reads FYNNEI. CDR3 protein: CASSYRGCNQPQHF. The CDR3 DNA is TGTGCCAGCAGCTACAGGGGATGCAATCAGCCCCAGCATTTT.

V is TRBV7-9 and J is TRBJ1-2, with unresolved D. V was cut by 4 bases and J by 6 bases, with 12 bases left in between. The germline V gene encodes CDR1 SEHNR and CDR2 FQNEAQ (reference sequence). The CDR3 sequence is 13 residues long. CDR3 DNA: TGTGCCAGCAGCTACAGAGTCCCGGATGGCTACACCTTC. Residues: CASSYRVPDGYTF.